This TCR beta chain is from a study of CD8+ T cells in alopecia areata. Study as a whole: It was 6 to 18 months of tofacitinib, and then there were 6 months off drug. Study-level findings and limits: Under tofacitinib, numerous expanded lesional clonotypes remained detectable in scalp and blood.

Treatment: oral pan-JAK inhibitor, 5-10 mg twice daily. Peripheral blood and lesional scalp punch biopsies were taken from alopecia areata patients. Reverse transcription of extracted RNA yielded cDNA, which provided the sequencing template. Sequencing was performed with immunoSEQ multiplex PCR; in TCRdb, only in-frame clones are kept and a portion is missing. Altogether roughly 120,000 clones are present, around 54% being singletons, with the ten largest covering approximately 3.6%. CDR3 length: 14 amino acids. Trimming took 4 bases from V and 6 from J, leaving 16 bases between them. The germline V gene has CDR1 SGHNT and CDR2 YYREEE (reference sequence). About this clone itself: What it recognizes is unknown.

Sequencing was performed on CD4+ T cells sorted from blood, taken at week 24, from a patient treated with tofacitinib. This receptor was taken from a human donor with alopecia areata. The chain couples TRBV5-4 to TRBJ1-1; D is uncertain. The CDR3 DNA reads TGTGCCAGCAGCGTCGAGGTCCCTGGCGCTGAAGCTTTCTTT. Its translation is CASSVEVPGAEAFF.